The count of the clone carrying this TCR beta chain is one. Germline V lookup: CDR1 MNHEY, CDR2 SVGAGI. This CDR3 spans 14 amino acids. Germline trimming cut 4 bases from V and 7 bases from J; bases unmatched to any gene: 3. The data were obtained in a study of blood T cell repertoires in COVID-19. Clones were read by immunoSEQ multiplex PCR, and TCRdb kept only the in-frame ones, dropping some. The profile covers around 100,000 clones, with 84% appearing a single time and about 27% taken by the ten largest. The clonotype comes from a man in his sixties with acute or convalescent COVID-19. The rearrangement uses TRBV6-5 and TRBJ2-1, with TRBD2 identical over 11 bases. Sequenced input: peripheral blood. The DNA for the CDR3 is TGTGCCAGCAGTTCCGGGACTAGCGGAAATGAGCAGTTCTTC. Translation: CASSSGTSGNEQFF.